Many counts were recorded for the clone carrying this T cell receptor (beta chain). Its antigen remains unidentified. The data were taken from a study of identical twins. Per germline, CDR1 MNHEY and CDR2 SVGAGI. The length of the CDR3 is 14 residues. V lost 0 bases and J lost 5, with 8 bases in between. Via MiXCR, TCRdb re-called the 5' RACE reads, giving one row per CDR3 protein. In the table there are hundreds of thousands of distinct CDR3 sequences, 15% to 20% of which are singletons. General study results and limits: The authors drew conclusions from cross-sectional statistical analysis rather than following the same donors. It was out-of-frame TCR alpha sharing in monozygotic twins that models underestimated. Zero-insertion findings could be partly confounded by invariant cells (MAIT and iNKT cells).

These same records also appear under a second study, on T cells expressing NK-cell markers. That paper states: All TCR beta repertoires analysed originated from sorted CD3+CD56+NKG2C+, CD3+CD56+NKG2C- and CD3+CD56-NKG2C+ T cells.

The origin of this receptor is a woman between 18 and 29 years old in good health. V gene TRBV6-5 combines with J gene TRBJ1-5, with a tentative D call TRBD1 (5 bases). Input material: PBMCs. CDR3 region: CASSYSGRDQPQHF. Here the CDR3 DNA reads TGTGCCAGCAGTTACTCGGGCAGGGATCAGCCCCAGCATTTT.